Below, 3 T cell receptor beta chains from the same sample are listed, as sequenced in a study of blood T cell repertoires in COVID-19. Using immunoSEQ multiplex PCR, the repertoire was profiled, and TCRdb retains in-frame clones only, with some absent. The sample records 100,000 to 150,000 clones, roughly nine tenths being singletons. Sequencing was performed on peripheral blood. These receptors all stem from a man aged 50 or older with COVID-19, enrolled during active disease.

This chain links TRBV30 with TRBJ1-1; 7 positions match TRBD1. Trimming took 0 bases from V and 5 from J; bases not matched to a gene: 12. CDR1 GTSNPN and CDR2 SVGIG come from the germline V gene (reference sequence). CDR3 length: 16 residues. The CDR3 coding sequence is TGTGCCTGGAGTGTCGGGACAGATCGGTCACTAACTGAAGCTTTCTTT. Its protein is CAWSVGTDRSLTEAFF.

V and J are TRBV28 and TRBJ2-2, with 11 bases identical to TRBD2. This CDR3 region has 19 residues. Unmatched junction bases numbered 11, after V lost 2 bases and J lost 3 bases. Germline V gene data show CDR1 as MDHEN and CDR2 as SYDVKM. The CDR3 sequence: CASSLKGSLAGAYTGELFF. DNA of the CDR3: TGTGCCAGCAGTTTAAAAGGCTCACTAGCGGGAGCCTACACCGGGGAGCTGTTTTTT.

V is TRBV19 and J is TRBJ1-5; D unresolved. The CDR3 totals 15 residues. The ends were cut back, 4 bases at V and 3 bases at J, with 13 bases in the middle. Germline V CDR1 and CDR2: LNHDA, SQIVND (reference sequence). The CDR3 bases are TGTGCCAGTAGTAGCCGGGAAAACCCCAATCAGCCCCAGCATTTT. Its translation is CASSSRENPNQPQHF.